This T cell receptor (beta chain) comes out of a study of blood T cell repertoires in COVID-19 (dated by TCRdb to the early 2020s). Regarding the complete study: Collaborator samples came from the United States, Italy and Spain and covered acute and convalescent phases of COVID-19. The samples were drawn from the first 160 participants of the ongoing ImmuneRACE study and from 1,254 subjects provided by 6 global collaborators. The material from the prospective study consisted of cDNA or gDNA derived from T cells, B-cell-depleted T cells, or PBMCs. Where HLA class I and class II types were available, the types were taken from metadata supplied by the sample provider, not from assay-based typing. The repertoires were released in a freely available public database intended as a resource for research on the immune response to SARS-CoV-2. The sample metadata nearly always contained a de-identified subject ID, COVID-19 status, age in years and sex. The dataset comprised deeply sampled blood TCRbeta repertoires from subjects exposed to, actively infected with, or recovered from COVID-19.

From a lookup of the germline V gene, CDR1 and CDR2 are SGHTA and FQGTGA. The CDR3 spans 15 residues, from the cysteine through the phenylalanine. Only the CDR3 region is kept as DNA, spanning 45 bases read in frame from base 1. From V the trimming removes 0 bases and from J it removes 5 bases, while the gene matches leave 5 bases of the junction unaccounted for. Each collaborating institution followed its own protocols to collect whole blood in K2EDTA tubes. For TCRbeta analysis, collaborators shipped samples as frozen whole blood, isolated PBMCs, or DNA extracted from either of those sample types. TCRbeta CDR3 regions were amplified from genomic DNA by means of the immunoSEQ Assay, a bias-controlled multiplex PCR. Turning to the authors' computational methods: The number of nucleated cells in each sample was estimated from the amplification of reference gene primers within the assay. To quantify the absolute abundance of each unique TCRbeta CDR3 rearrangement, sequence reads were collapsed and filtered. Productive Simpson clonality was computed per sample as the square root of Simpson's diversity index over productive rearrangements. TCRdb took this table from immuneACCESS and kept in-frame rearrangements with V and J called. Such tables lack part of the clones; where checked against another copy, unresolved V genes explain under half of the gap, and the rest is unexplained. That table supplies the V and J calls and clone size; D and trimming were determined from the DNA. Within this sample are 200,000 to 300,000 clones, with roughly 80% of them counted one time only. Clones ranked in the top ten supply roughly 3.4% of the sample.

To note about this clone: What antigen it recognizes has not been identified. Base qualities are missing; no much larger clone stands one base away.

General findings and caveats noted by the study authors: Clinical and demographic metadata were provided uncurated, with the amount varying by source and participant.

This chain joins TRBV7-3 to TRBJ2-7, with TRBD1 identical over 9 junction bases. The receptor comes from a woman aged 18-29 years with acute or convalescent COVID-19. Sequenced: peripheral blood. The nucleotides read TGTGCCAGCAGCTTAACCGGGACAGGGCTCCACGAGCAGTACTTC. It is translated as CASSLTGTGLHEQYF.